The clone carrying this TCR beta chain was observed a few times. This entry comes from a study of blood T cells in healthy people across ages. About the research overall: Every two T cells gave about one barcoded beta molecule via template switching.

The V and J ends lost 2 bases and 2 bases, in that order; junction bases with no gene match: 10. Germline V gives CDR1 SGHVS, CDR2 FNYEAQ. The CDR3 has 17 residues. The use of a sample-barcoded 5' primer and a J-beta primer mix characterized a second PCR of about 6 to 12 cycles. TCRdb passed the 5' RACE reads through MiXCR, listing each CDR3 protein once. The table lists fewer than 800,000 distinct CDR3 sequences, around 25% of them singletons. Each donor was a healthy Caucasian individual from Russia, aged roughly 6 to 90. This sample was also put to use in a study of T cells of mothers and their children.

What was sequenced was blood. The TCR was taken from a boy aged 5-17 years in good health. The V gene is TRBV7-6, the J gene TRBJ2-3; TRBD1 matches at 7 bases. The CDR3 bases are TGTGCCAGCAGCTTAAGCGGACAGGACTTACTCACAGATACGCAGTATTTT. Protein sequence: CASSLSGQDLLTDTQYF.